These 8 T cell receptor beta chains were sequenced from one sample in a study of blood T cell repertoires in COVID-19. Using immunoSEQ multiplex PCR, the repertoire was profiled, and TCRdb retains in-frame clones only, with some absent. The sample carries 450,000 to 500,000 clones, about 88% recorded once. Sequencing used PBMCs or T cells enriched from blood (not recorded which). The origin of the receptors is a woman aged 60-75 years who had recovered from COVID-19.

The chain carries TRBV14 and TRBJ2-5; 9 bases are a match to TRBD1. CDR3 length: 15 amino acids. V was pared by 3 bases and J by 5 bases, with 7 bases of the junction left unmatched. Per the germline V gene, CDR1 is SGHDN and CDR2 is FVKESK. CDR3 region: CASSHRTGAWETQYF. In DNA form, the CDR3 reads TGTGCCAGCAGCCATAGGACAGGGGCTTGGGAGACCCAGTACTTC.

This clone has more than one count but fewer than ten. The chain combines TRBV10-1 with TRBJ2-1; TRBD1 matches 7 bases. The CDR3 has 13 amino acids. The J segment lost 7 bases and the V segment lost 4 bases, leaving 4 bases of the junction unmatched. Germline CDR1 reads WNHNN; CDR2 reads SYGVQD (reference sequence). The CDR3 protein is CASSAGQTNEQFF. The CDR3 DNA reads TGCGCCAGCAGTGCGGGACAGACGAATGAGCAGTTCTTC.

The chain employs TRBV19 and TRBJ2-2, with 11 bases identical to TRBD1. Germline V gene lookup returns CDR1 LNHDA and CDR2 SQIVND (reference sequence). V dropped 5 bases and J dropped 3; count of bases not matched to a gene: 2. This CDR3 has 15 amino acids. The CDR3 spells CASSWTGGDTGELFF. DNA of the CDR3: TGTGCCAGTAGTTGGACAGGGGGCGACACCGGGGAGCTGTTTTTT.

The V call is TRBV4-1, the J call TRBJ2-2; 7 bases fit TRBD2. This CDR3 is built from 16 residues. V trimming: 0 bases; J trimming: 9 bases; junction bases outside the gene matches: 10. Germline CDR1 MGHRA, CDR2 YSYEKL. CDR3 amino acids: CASSQDYGRESWELFF. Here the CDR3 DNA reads TGCGCCAGCAGCCAAGATTATGGGAGGGAGAGCTGGGAGCTGTTTTTT.

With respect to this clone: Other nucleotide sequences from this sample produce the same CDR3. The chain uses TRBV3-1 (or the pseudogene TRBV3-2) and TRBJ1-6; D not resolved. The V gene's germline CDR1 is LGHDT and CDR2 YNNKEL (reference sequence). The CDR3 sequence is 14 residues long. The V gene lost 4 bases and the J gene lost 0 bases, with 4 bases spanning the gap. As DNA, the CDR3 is TGTGCCAGCAGCCCCAGCTCCTATAATTCACCCCTCCACTTT. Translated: CASSPSSYNSPLHF.

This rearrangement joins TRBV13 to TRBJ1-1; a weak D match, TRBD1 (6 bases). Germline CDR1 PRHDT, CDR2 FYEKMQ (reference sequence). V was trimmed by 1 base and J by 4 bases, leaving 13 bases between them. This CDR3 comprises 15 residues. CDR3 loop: CASSLATGVSTEAFF. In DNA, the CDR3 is TGTGCCAGCAGCTTAGCGACAGGCGTGAGCACTGAAGCTTTCTTT.

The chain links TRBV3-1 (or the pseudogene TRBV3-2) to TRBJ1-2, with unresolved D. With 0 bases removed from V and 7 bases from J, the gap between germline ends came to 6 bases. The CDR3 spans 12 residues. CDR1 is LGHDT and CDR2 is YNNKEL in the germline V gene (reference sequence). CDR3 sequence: CASSQDGSGYTF. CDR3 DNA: TGTGCCAGCAGCCAAGACGGGTCTGGCTACACCTTC.

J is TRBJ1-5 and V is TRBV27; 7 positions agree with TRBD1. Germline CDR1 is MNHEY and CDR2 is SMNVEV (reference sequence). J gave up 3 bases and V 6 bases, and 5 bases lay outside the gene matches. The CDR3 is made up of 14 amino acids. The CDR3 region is CASRATGLNQPQHF. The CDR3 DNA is TGTGCCAGCAGGGCGACAGGGCTCAATCAGCCCCAGCATTTT.